This note documents a single T cell receptor (beta chain) sequence. What it binds is unknown. Sequenced by immunoSEQ multiplex PCR; TCRdb stores in-frame clones only, minus some. This sample yields some 86,000 clones, of which 80% to 95% are seen a single time; 3% to 4% belongs to the top ten. The data stem from a study of cytomegalovirus exposure and HLA in healthy donors. Study-wide findings and caveats: Associated with cytomegalovirus, according to the listing, were about 160 TCR beta chains. Specificity of a few CMV-associated chains for CMV antigens was verified in vitro. In a later analysis, first-cohort TCR clusters were found to tend to co-occur in the 95 to 150 validation repertoires.

The donors belonged to the approximately 130-subject validation cohort, separate from the roughly 650-subject first cohort. Germline V gene lookup returns CDR1 SGHRS and CDR2 YFSETQ. V lost 3 bases to trimming and J lost 4 bases, with 11 bases between them. The length of the CDR3 is 13 residues. This receptor was obtained from a woman in her 30s in good health and CMV-seronegative. Sequenced: PBMCs. The rearrangement joins TRBV5-1 to TRBJ2-7, with a tentative D call TRBD2 (5 bases). In DNA form, the CDR3 reads TGCGCCAGCAGCTCGGGATGGGGTTACGAGCAGTACTTC. Its protein is CASSSGWGYEQYF.